This passage covers 16 T cell receptor beta chains from one sample sequenced in a study of metastatic and nonmetastatic thyroid tumors. Using MiXCR, TCRdb reanalyzed the PCR reads. The data contain roughly 57,000 clones, 20% of them singletons. Nobody among the patients had been given any treatment before thyroid surgery. The sequencing sample was made of blood. These receptors all come from a female donor with papillary thyroid cancer or a benign thyroid nodule (not recorded which). Some clones in this sample may be carry-over from other donors' samples.

This clone was observed many times. This rearrangement joins TRBV7-2 to TRBJ2-7, with D possibly being TRBD1 (5 bases). V was cut by 1 base and J by 5 bases, with 12 bases left in between. The CDR3 has 14 amino acids. Looked up from germline, CDR1 is SGHTA and CDR2 is FQGNSA. CDR3 nucleotide sequence: TGTGCCAGCAGCTTAGACCAGGGATATGACGAGCAGTACTTC. The encoded protein is CASSLDQGYDEQYF.

This clone has only a few counts. This clone may be a read error of a much larger clone one base away. V and J are TRBV10-3 and TRBJ2-1, with 8 bases lining up with TRBD2. CDR3 length: 16 amino acids. V gave up 8 bases and J gave up 5 bases; unmatched junction bases: 14. The germline CDR1 and CDR2 sequences are ENHRY and SYGVKD. The CDR3 reads CAIARTGTRVDNEQFF. The CDR3 DNA sequence: TGTGCCATCGCTCGAACCGGGACTAGAGTAGACAATGAGCAGTTCTTC.

This chain uses TRBV11-3 with TRBJ1-4; D is perhaps TRBD1 (5 bases). The CDR3 totals 15 residues. Per germline, CDR1 SGHNT and CDR2 YENEEA. The V gene lost 1 base and the J gene lost 11 bases, with 17 bases spanning the gap. CDR3 residues: CASSLVTRVNVKLFF. Written as DNA, the CDR3 is TGTGCCAGCAGCTTAGTGACCAGGGTTAATGTCAAACTGTTTTTT.

Ten or more counts support this clone. The chain couples TRBV6-1 to TRBJ1-1; D gene uncertain. Trimming cost V 1 base and J 6 bases, with 9 bases left between them. The CDR3 covers 13 residues. The germline CDR1 and CDR2 sequences are MNHNS and SASEGT. The DNA for the CDR3 is TGTGCCAGCAGTGAAGTCGCGAGGGCTGAAGCTTTCTTT. Protein: CASSEVARAEAFF.

This clone was counted many times. V gene TRBV6-1 combines with J gene TRBJ2-4, with 7 bases matching TRBD1. The CDR3 sequence is 14 residues long. With 4 bases clipped from V and 6 bases from J, the junction kept 6 bases outside the gene matches. CDR1 MNHNS and CDR2 SASEGT come from the germline V gene. The CDR3 region is CASSAGTVGNIQYF. The CDR3 DNA reads as TGTGCCAGCAGTGCAGGGACAGTGGGAAACATTCAGTACTTC.

This clone was recorded only once. The V and J genes are TRBV28 and TRBJ1-2; D unresolved. The CDR3 runs 14 residues. The germline gives CDR1 MDHEN, CDR2 SYDVKM. Trimming took 6 bases from V and 5 from J, leaving 16 bases between them. CDR3 amino acids: CASREGRIGYGYTF. CDR3 nucleotide sequence: TGTGCCAGCAGGGAAGGACGTATTGGATATGGCTACACCTTC.

This clone was recorded at least ten times. The rearrangement joins TRBV6-1 to TRBJ2-7, with D possibly matching TRBD2 (5 bases). V was trimmed by 7 bases and J by 7 bases, leaving 14 bases between them. The CDR3 length is 12 residues. Germline CDR1 is MNHNS and CDR2 is SASEGT. The CDR3 reads CASTGLGVEQYF. As DNA, the CDR3 is TGTGCCAGCACAGGACTTGGGGTTGAGCAGTACTTC.

This clone was observed at least ten times. This sequence joins TRBV7-6 and TRBJ2-1, with 8 nucleotides matching TRBD1. The CDR3 contains 14 residues. CDR1 is SGHVS, CDR2 FNYEAQ, per germline. Germline trimming cut 5 bases from V and 6 bases from J; bases unmatched to any gene: 6. CDR3 residues: CASSPLDRGNEQFF. CDR3 bases: TGTGCCAGCAGCCCACTCGACAGGGGCAATGAGCAGTTCTTC.

The sample holds many counts of this clone. The chain couples TRBV19 to TRBJ2-5; D ambiguous. The germline V gene encodes CDR1 LNHDA and CDR2 SQIVND (reference sequence). V shed 5 bases and J shed 5 bases, with 18 bases lying between them. The CDR3 covers 15 residues. CDR3 sequence (DNA): TGTGCCAGTAGTGCCGCCTCTAGTACCCGGGAGACCCAGTACTTC. It specifies CASSAASSTRETQYF.

The sample holds many counts of this clone. This chain connects TRBV6-1 to TRBJ1-3; D not certain. The CDR3 extends over 15 amino acids. Germline CDR1 and CDR2: MNHNS and SASEGT. V was clipped by 5 bases and J by 3 bases, with 14 bases between them. In DNA, the CDR3 is TGTGCCAGCAGTCCACTGATATATGGTGGAAACACCATATATTTT. Protein sequence: CASSPLIYGGNTIYF.

This clone was found many times. DNA for the CDR3: TGTGCCAGTAGTATCCGACGGGATAATTCACCCCTCCACTTT. Translated: CASSIRRDNSPLHF. V gene TRBV19 combines with J gene TRBJ1-6, with D unclear. The CDR3 spans 14 residues. V was trimmed by 3 bases and J by 5 bases, leaving 8 bases between them. The V gene's germline CDR1 is LNHDA and CDR2 SQIVND (reference sequence).

This clone was picked up many times. The chain links TRBV29-1 to TRBJ2-1; a possible D gene is TRBD1 (6 bases). The ends were cut back, 5 bases at V and 0 bases at J, with 11 bases in the middle. Germline CDR1 is SQVTM and CDR2 is ANQGSEA. The CDR3 is 14 amino acids. The CDR3, as DNA: TGCAGCGTTACACAGGGCAGCTCCTACAATGAGCAGTTCTTC. Protein product: CSVTQGSSYNEQFF.

A note on this clone: This may arise from a read error, as a much more abundant clone is one base away. The chain links TRBV9 to TRBJ2-5; the D gene is possibly TRBD2 (7 bases). CDR3 length equals 14 residues. The germline V and J ends were trimmed by 4 bases and 2 bases, with 12 bases remaining between them. Germline CDR1 and CDR2: SGDLS and YYNGEE. The chain's CDR3 is CASSWGGVQETQYF. CDR3 bases: TGTGCCAGCAGCTGGGGGGGCGTACAAGAGACCCAGTACTTC.

Regarding this clone: This may arise from a read error, as a much more abundant clone is one base away. The chain employs TRBV3-1 and TRBJ2-7; 7 bases agree with TRBD1. With 4 bases clipped from V and 4 bases from J, the junction kept 4 bases outside the gene matches. This CDR3 has 13 amino acids. Per the germline V gene, CDR1 is LGHDT and CDR2 is YNNKEL (reference sequence). The CDR3 sequence is CASSRQGRYEQYF. The CDR3 DNA reads TGTGCCAGCAGCCGACAGGGTCGATACGAGCAGTACTTC.

This clone was recorded many times. This may stem from a read error, because a much larger clone lies one nucleotide away. This specimen includes other DNA sequences encoding the same CDR3. The chain uses TRBV5-1 and TRBJ1-2, with D perhaps matching TRBD1 (5 bases). The CDR3 loop spans 14 amino acids. Germline values: CDR1 SGHRS, CDR2 YFSETQ. Trimming pared 4 bases from V and 8 bases from J, leaving 18 bases between. As DNA, the CDR3 is TGCGCCAGCAGCCTGGAAACAGGTGGAGGAGGCTACACCTTC. This codes for CASSLETGGGGYTF. Using reference TRBV5-1 and TRBJ1-2 for the parts outside the CDR3, the full variable domain is KAGVTQTPRYLIKTRGQQVTLSCSPISGHRSVSWYQQTPGQGLQFLFEYFSETQRNKGNFPGRFSGRQFSNSRSEMNVSTLELGDSALYLCASSLETGGGGYTFGSGTRLTVV.

This clone was picked up many times. The gene calls are TRBV6-1 and TRBJ1-6, with D uncertain. This CDR3 region has 16 residues. Trimming took 4 bases from V and 0 from J, leaving 10 bases between them. In germline, CDR1 is MNHNS, CDR2 SASEGT. The CDR3 DNA reads TGTGCCAGCAGTGTCCCAGTCAGCTCCTATAATTCACCCCTCCACTTT. This translates into CASSVPVSSYNSPLHF.